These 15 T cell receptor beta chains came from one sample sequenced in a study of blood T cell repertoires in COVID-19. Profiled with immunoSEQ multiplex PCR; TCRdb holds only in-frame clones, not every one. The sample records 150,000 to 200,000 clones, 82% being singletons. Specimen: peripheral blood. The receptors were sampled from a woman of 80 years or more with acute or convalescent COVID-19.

The CDR3 DNA reads TGTGCCTGGAGTGCCGGACTAGCGGGAGAACTGTACTTC. The encoded protein is CAWSAGLAGELYF. V and J are TRBV30 and TRBJ2-7; 13 bases agree with TRBD2. This CDR3 has 13 residues. Germline V gene sequence: CDR1 GTSNPN, CDR2 SVGIG (reference sequence). V lost 1 base and J lost 12; bases outside the gene matches: 6.

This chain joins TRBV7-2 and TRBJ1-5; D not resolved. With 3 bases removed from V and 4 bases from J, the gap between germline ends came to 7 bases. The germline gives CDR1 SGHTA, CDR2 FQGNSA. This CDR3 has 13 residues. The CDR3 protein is CASSLGRNQPQHF. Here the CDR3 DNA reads TGTGCCAGCAGCTTGGGGAGGAATCAGCCCCAGCATTTT.

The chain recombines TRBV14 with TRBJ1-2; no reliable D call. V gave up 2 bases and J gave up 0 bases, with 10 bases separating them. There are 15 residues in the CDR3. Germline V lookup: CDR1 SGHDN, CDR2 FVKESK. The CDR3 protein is CASSQSGGSNYGYTF. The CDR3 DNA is TGTGCCAGCAGCCAATCTGGAGGCTCTAACTATGGCTACACCTTC.

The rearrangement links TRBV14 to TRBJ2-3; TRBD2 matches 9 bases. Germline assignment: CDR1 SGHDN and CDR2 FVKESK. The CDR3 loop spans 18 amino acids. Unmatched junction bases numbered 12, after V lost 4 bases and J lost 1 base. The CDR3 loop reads CASSPGPTRTSGTDTQYF. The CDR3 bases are TGTGCCAGCAGCCCAGGCCCCACACGGACTAGCGGCACAGATACGCAGTATTTT.

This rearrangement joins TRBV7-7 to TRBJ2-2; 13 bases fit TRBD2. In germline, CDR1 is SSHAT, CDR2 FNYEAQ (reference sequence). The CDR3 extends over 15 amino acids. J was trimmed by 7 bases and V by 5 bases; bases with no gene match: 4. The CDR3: CASSPGTSGVGELFF. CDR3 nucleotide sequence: TGTGCCAGCAGCCCCGGGACTAGCGGGGTCGGGGAGCTGTTTTTT. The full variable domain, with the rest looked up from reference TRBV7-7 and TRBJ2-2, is GAGVSQSPRYKVTKRGQDVTLRCDPISSHATLYWYQQALGQGPEFLTYFNYEAQPDKSGLPSDRFSAERPEGSISTLTIQRTEQRDSAMYRCASSPGTSGVGELFFGEGSRLTVL.

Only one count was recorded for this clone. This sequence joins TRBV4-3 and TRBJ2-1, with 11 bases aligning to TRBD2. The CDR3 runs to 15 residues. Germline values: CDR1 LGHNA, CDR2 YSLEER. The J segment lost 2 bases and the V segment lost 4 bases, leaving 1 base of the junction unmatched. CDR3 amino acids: CASSPTSGAYNEQFF. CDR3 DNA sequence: TGCGCCAGCAGCCCGACTAGCGGGGCCTACAATGAGCAGTTCTTC.

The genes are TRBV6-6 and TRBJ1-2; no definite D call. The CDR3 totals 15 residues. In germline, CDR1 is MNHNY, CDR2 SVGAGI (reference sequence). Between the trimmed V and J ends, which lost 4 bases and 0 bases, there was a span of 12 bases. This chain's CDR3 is CASSLSRLSNYGYTF. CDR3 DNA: TGTGCCAGCAGTTTATCTCGTTTATCTAACTATGGCTACACCTTC.

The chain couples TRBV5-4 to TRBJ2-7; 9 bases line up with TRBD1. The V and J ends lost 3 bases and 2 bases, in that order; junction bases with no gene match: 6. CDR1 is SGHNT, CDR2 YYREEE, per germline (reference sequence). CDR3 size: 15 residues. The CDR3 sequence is CASSWGQGAPYEQYF. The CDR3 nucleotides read TGTGCCAGCAGCTGGGGACAGGGTGCTCCCTACGAGCAGTACTTC.

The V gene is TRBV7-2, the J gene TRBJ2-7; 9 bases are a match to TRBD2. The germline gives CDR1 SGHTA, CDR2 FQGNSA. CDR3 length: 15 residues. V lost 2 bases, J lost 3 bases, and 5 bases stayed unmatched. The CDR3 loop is CASSLFASGNYEQYF. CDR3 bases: TGTGCCAGCAGCTTATTTGCTAGCGGGAACTACGAGCAGTACTTC.

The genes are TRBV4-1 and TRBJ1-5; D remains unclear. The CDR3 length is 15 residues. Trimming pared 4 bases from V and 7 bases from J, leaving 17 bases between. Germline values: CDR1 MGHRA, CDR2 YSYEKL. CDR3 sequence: CASSLKEAGDQPQHF. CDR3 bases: TGCGCCAGCAGCCTTAAGGAGGCGGGTGACCAGCCCCAGCATTTT.

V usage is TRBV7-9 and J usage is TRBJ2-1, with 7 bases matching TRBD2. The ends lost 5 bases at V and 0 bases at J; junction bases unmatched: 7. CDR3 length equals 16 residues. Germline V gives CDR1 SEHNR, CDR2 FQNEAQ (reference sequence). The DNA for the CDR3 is TGTGCCAGCAGCCCGTCTGGCGGGAGCTCCTACAATGAGCAGTTCTTC. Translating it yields CASSPSGGSSYNEQFF. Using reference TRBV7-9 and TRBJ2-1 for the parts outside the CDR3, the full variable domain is DTGVSQNPRHKITKRGQNVTFRCDPISEHNRLYWYRQTLGQGPEFLTYFQNEAQLEKSRLLSDRFSAERPKGSFSTLEIQRTEQGDSAMYLCASSPSGGSSYNEQFFGPGTRLTVL.

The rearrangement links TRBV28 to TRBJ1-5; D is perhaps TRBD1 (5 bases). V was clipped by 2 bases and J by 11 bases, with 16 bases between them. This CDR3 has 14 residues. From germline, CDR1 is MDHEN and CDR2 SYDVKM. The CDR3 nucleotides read TGTGCCAGCAGTTTAGTGTCAGGGTTTGAGGCCCAGCATTTT. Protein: CASSLVSGFEAQHF.

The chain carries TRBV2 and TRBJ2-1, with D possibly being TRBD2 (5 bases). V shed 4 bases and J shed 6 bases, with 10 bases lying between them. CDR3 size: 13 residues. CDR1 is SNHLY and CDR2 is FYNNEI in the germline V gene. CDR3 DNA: TGTGCCAGCAGTGTGGCGGAGGCCAATGAGCAGTTCTTC. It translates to CASSVAEANEQFF.

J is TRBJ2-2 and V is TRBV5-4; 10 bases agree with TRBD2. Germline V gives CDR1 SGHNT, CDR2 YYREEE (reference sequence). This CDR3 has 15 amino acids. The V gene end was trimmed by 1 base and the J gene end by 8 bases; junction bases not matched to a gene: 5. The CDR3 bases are TGTGCCAGCAGCTTGAGCGGGAGGGCCAGGGGGGAGCTGTTTTTT. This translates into CASSLSGRARGELFF. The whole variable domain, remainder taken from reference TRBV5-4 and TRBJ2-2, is ETGVTQSPTHLIKTRGQQVTLRCSSQSGHNTVSWYQQALGQGPQFIFQYYREEENGRGNFPPRFSGLQFPNYSSELNVNALELDDSALYLCASSLSGRARGELFFGEGSRLTVL.

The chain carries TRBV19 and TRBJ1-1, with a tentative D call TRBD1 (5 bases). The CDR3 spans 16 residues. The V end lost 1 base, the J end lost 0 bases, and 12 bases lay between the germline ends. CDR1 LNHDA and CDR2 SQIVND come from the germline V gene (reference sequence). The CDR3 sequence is CASSIGGSLMNTEAFF. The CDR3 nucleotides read TGTGCCAGTAGTATAGGGGGCAGCCTCATGAACACTGAAGCTTTCTTT.